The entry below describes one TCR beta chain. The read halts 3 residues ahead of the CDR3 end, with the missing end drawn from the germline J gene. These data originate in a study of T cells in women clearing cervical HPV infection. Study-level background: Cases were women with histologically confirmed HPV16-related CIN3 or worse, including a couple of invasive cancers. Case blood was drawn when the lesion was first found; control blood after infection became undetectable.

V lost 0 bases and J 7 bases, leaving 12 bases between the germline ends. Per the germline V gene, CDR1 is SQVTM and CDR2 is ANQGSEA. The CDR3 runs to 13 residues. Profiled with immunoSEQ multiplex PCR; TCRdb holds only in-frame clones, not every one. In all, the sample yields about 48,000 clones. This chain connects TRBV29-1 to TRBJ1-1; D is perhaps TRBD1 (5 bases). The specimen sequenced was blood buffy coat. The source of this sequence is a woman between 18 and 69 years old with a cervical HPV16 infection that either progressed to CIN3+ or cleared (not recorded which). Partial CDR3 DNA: TGCAGCGTTGAAGATAGACGACAGTTTGAA. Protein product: CSVEDRRQFE. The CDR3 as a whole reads CSVEDRRQFEAFF.